These 22 T cell receptor beta chains share one sample of origin, sequenced in a study of blood T cell repertoires in COVID-19. Sequencing used immunoSEQ multiplex PCR; TCRdb keeps in-frame clones, though not all of them. The data hold a few hundred thousand clones, with around 90% observed a single time. The sequenced sample consisted of PBMCs or T cells enriched from blood (not recorded which). The receptors here all came from a woman aged 18-29 years with acute COVID-19.

This chain joins TRBV5-4 and TRBJ2-3; the D is unclear. V gave up 0 bases and J gave up 2 bases, with 7 bases separating them. Germline V gene lookup returns CDR1 SGHNT and CDR2 YYREEE (reference sequence). CDR3 length: 14 amino acids. For the CDR3, the DNA is TGTGCCAGCAGCTTGGTACAGACCACAGATACGCAGTATTTT. Its translation: CASSLVQTTDTQYF.

V usage is TRBV19 and J usage is TRBJ1-5; D gene unclear. From germline, CDR1 is LNHDA and CDR2 SQIVND (reference sequence). Trimming pared 5 bases from V and 0 bases from J, leaving 14 bases between. There are 16 residues in the CDR3. DNA of the CDR3: TGTGCCAGTAGTTCGTCAAGCACCTATAGCAATCAGCCCCAGCATTTT. It encodes CASSSSSTYSNQPQHF.

The table lists this clone with a few counts. V is TRBV27 and J is TRBJ1-5, with D possibly being TRBD1 (6 bases). CDR1 is MNHEY and CDR2 is SMNVEV in the germline V gene (reference sequence). Between the trimmed V and J ends, which lost 5 bases and 2 bases, there was a span of 13 bases. The CDR3 has 15 residues. The CDR3 region has the DNA TGTGCCAGCAGTACTGGGGGCCGGGGCAATCAGCCCCAGCATTTT. Its protein is CASSTGGRGNQPQHF.

The count of this clone is one. This sequence joins TRBV27 and TRBJ2-1, with 7 bases identical to TRBD1. The CDR3 consists of 16 residues. Germline-derived CDR1 and CDR2 are MNHEY and SMNVEV (reference sequence). With V trimmed by 2 bases and J by 3 bases, 7 bases remained unmatched. In nucleotides, the CDR3 is TGTGCCAGCAGTTTAGGGACAGAGACCATCTACAATGAGCAGTTCTTC. Amino acids: CASSLGTETIYNEQFF.

CDR3 coding DNA: TGTGCCAGCAGTTTCGGCGTCGGGAACTATGGCTACACCTTC. Its translation is CASSFGVGNYGYTF. The chain uses TRBV27 and TRBJ1-2; no firm D call. CDR1 and CDR2 (germline): MNHEY, SMNVEV (reference sequence). The V gene lost 3 bases and the J gene lost 2 bases, with 10 bases spanning the gap. CDR3 size: 14 residues.

A few counts support this clone. The chain recombines TRBV6-5 with TRBJ2-2; 8 bases line up with TRBD2. Germline V gene sequence: CDR1 MNHEY, CDR2 SVGAGI. The V and J ends lost 8 bases and 5 bases, in that order; junction bases with no gene match: 10. The CDR3 contains 15 residues. In nucleotides, the CDR3 is TGTGCCAGCGGTTCAAGCGGGAGACGGACCGGGGAGCTGTTTTTT. This gives the protein CASGSSGRRTGELFF.

A word on this clone: The sample carries other DNA sequences with the same CDR3. The V call is TRBV18, the J call TRBJ1-1, with 9 bases aligning to TRBD1. Germline CDR1 is KGHSH and CDR2 is LQKENI. This CDR3 has 13 residues. V was pared by 6 bases and J by 4 bases, with 3 bases of the junction left unmatched. Here the CDR3 DNA reads TGTGCCAGCTCCCCGACAGGGGGCACTGAAGCTTTCTTT. Protein product: CASSPTGGTEAFF.

V gene TRBV6-5 combines with J gene TRBJ1-5; TRBD1 agrees at 8 bases. Germline CDR1 and CDR2: MNHEY and SVGAGI. J gave up 7 bases and V 7 bases, and 9 bases lay outside the gene matches. CDR3 length: 14 amino acids. CDR3 nucleotides: TGTGCCAGCACCTTAGACAGGGGCGGCCAGCCCCAGCATTTT. Protein sequence: CASTLDRGGQPQHF.

V usage is TRBV18 and J usage is TRBJ2-2; TRBD2 aligns across 10 bases. From germline, CDR1 is KGHSH and CDR2 LQKENI. The CDR3 is 17 residues long. Losses at the gene ends were 3 bases for V and 3 bases for J; bases not matched to a gene: 7. CDR3 sequence reads: CASSPRAGGLDTGELFF. The CDR3 region has the DNA TGTGCCAGCTCACCGCGAGCGGGAGGGCTGGACACCGGGGAGCTGTTTTTT.

This chain uses TRBV19 with TRBJ2-2, with 7 bases identical to TRBD2. Trimming removed 10 bases from V and 0 bases from J; junction bases left unmatched: 5. CDR3 length: 14 residues. The germline CDR1 and CDR2 sequences are LNHDA and SQIVND (reference sequence). This CDR3 reads CATTRGANTGELFF. Here the CDR3 DNA reads TGTGCCACCACCCGGGGGGCGAACACCGGGGAGCTGTTTTTT. The variable domain in full, with the rest retrieved from reference TRBV19 and TRBJ2-2, is DGGITQSPKYLFRKEGQNVTLSCEQNLNHDAMYWYRQDPGQGLRLIYYSQIVNDFQKGDIAEGYSVSREKKESFPLTVTSAQKNPTAFYLCATTRGANTGELFFGEGSRLTVL.

The chain carries TRBV12-3 or TRBV12-4 and TRBJ2-7; tentative D call: TRBD2 (5 bases). Trimming removed 1 base at V and 4 bases at J, with 8 bases between. The CDR3 totals 13 residues. The CDR3 coding sequence is TGTGCCAGCAGTTTAGGCAGGAGGTACGAGCAGTACTTC. Encoded protein: CASSLGRRYEQYF.

The chain is built from TRBV5-1 and TRBJ2-5; 10 bases fit TRBD2. The junction had 9 bases not matched to a gene; V was cut back by 8 bases and J by 5 bases. The CDR3 sequence is 14 residues long. Germline lookup yields CDR1 SGHRS and CDR2 YFSETQ. CDR3 DNA: TGCGCCAGTCTAGCGGGAGAGGTCGGGGAGACCCAGTACTTC. This encodes CASLAGEVGETQYF.

The chain links TRBV7-9 to TRBJ2-1, with D possibly being TRBD1 (6 bases). The CDR3 runs to 13 residues. Trimming shortened V by 5 bases and J by 7 bases, and 12 bases separated the two germline ends. In germline, CDR1 is SEHNR, CDR2 FQNEAQ (reference sequence). Written as DNA, the CDR3 is TGTGCCAGCAGCCTAGGTGGACAGAATGAGCAGTTCTTC. This translates into CASSLGGQNEQFF.

The rearrangement uses TRBV29-1 and TRBJ2-7; TRBD2 aligns across 10 bases. Losses at the gene ends were 3 bases for V and 4 bases for J; bases not matched to a gene: 9. Germline CDR1 and CDR2: SQVTM and ANQGSEA. The CDR3 extends over 15 amino acids. CDR3 sequence (DNA): TGCAGCGTTGAGTCAGCTAGCGGGAGTGGTTACGAGCAGTACTTC. Translation: CSVESASGSGYEQYF.

In nucleotides, the CDR3 is TGTGCCACCAGTGACCAGGACAGCTCCTACGAGCAGTACTTC. Its translation is CATSDQDSSYEQYF. The gene calls are TRBV24-1 and TRBJ2-7, with D possibly TRBD1 on 6 matching bases. With 4 bases removed from V and 0 bases from J, the gap between germline ends came to 9 bases. The CDR3 loop spans 14 amino acids. The V gene's germline CDR1 is KGHDR and CDR2 SFDVKD.

This chain joins TRBV2 and TRBJ2-2; D remains ambiguous. The CDR3 spans 14 residues. Germline CDR1 is SNHLY and CDR2 is FYNNEI. V lost 6 bases, J lost 3 bases, and 11 bases lay in between. For the CDR3, the DNA is TGTGCCAGCAGGCCGGGTTCCTACACCGGGGAGCTGTTTTTT. It codes for CASRPGSYTGELFF.

V gene TRBV24-1 combines with J gene TRBJ2-2, with D maybe TRBD2 (6 bases). The CDR3 runs to 15 residues. Trimming left V 0 bases short and J 5 bases short, with 9 bases between. Germline values: CDR1 KGHDR, CDR2 SFDVKD. In nucleotides, the CDR3 is TGTGCCACCAGTGATTTGCCGGGACTTACCGGGGAGCTGTTTTTT. The encoded protein is CATSDLPGLTGELFF.

The rearrangement links TRBV2 to TRBJ2-7, with a possible D match to TRBD1 (5 bases). The CDR3 consists of 12 residues. Trimming took 6 bases from V and 3 from J, leaving 9 bases between them. In germline, CDR1 is SNHLY, CDR2 FYNNEI. The CDR3 reads CASRTEYYEQYF. CDR3 DNA: TGTGCCAGCAGGACAGAGTACTACGAGCAGTACTTC.

This chain joins TRBV5-6 and TRBJ2-2, with 7 nucleotides matching TRBD2. Germline CDR1 SGHDT, CDR2 YYEEEE. CDR3 length: 19 residues. J lost 3 bases, V lost 4 bases, and 18 bases had no gene match. CDR3: CASSLLTSSIYRDTGELFF. The DNA for the CDR3 is TGTGCCAGCAGCCTATTGACTAGCTCTATTTATAGGGACACCGGGGAGCTGTTTTTT.

The chain joins TRBV27 to TRBJ2-1; D possibly corresponds to TRBD2 (5 bases). Trimming removed 8 bases from V and 0 bases from J, with 14 bases in between. Germline loops: CDR1 MNHEY, CDR2 SMNVEV (reference sequence). The CDR3 has 15 residues. CDR3 sequence: CASGPRAVSYNEQFF. DNA of the CDR3: TGTGCCAGCGGCCCAAGAGCGGTCTCCTACAATGAGCAGTTCTTC.

The V and J genes are TRBV7-3 and TRBJ1-1; 7 bases match TRBD1. This CDR3 is 16 amino acids long. Unmatched junction bases numbered 7, after V lost 0 bases and J lost 3 bases. In germline, CDR1 is SGHTA, CDR2 FQGTGA. DNA of the CDR3: TGTGCCAGCAGCTTAACGAGGGACAGTGGGGACACTGAAGCTTTCTTT. Translating gives CASSLTRDSGDTEAFF.

This chain joins TRBV27 and TRBJ2-1, with a possible D match to TRBD1 (6 bases). Trimming removed 4 bases at V and 0 bases at J, with 19 bases between. Looked up from germline, CDR1 is MNHEY and CDR2 is SMNVEV (reference sequence). This CDR3 is 18 amino acids long. The CDR3 loop reads CASSSQGASPFSYNEQFF. Written as DNA, the CDR3 is TGTGCCAGCAGTTCACAGGGAGCGTCACCTTTCTCCTACAATGAGCAGTTCTTC.